The source of this T cell receptor beta chain is a study of blood T cells in healthy people across ages. Sample-barcoded 5' priming and a J-beta primer mix drove a second PCR of roughly 6 to 12 cycles. TCRdb recomputed calls from the 5' RACE reads with MiXCR, one row per CDR3 protein. The sample gives hundreds of thousands of distinct CDR3 sequences, roughly 53% of which show up once; 35% to 40% is in the top ten. The specimen sequenced was blood. The source of this sequence is a man between 60 and 75 years old in good health.

The CDR3 loop is CASSLRRGEETQYF. CDR3 coding DNA: TGTGCCAGCAGCTTAAGGAGAGGTGAAGAGACCCAGTACTTC. This chain uses TRBV7-2 with TRBJ2-5; D uncertain. The ends were cut back, 2 bases at V and 3 bases at J, with 10 bases in the middle. CDR3 length: 14 residues. Germline V gene sequence: CDR1 SGHTA, CDR2 FQGNSA.